Each of the 9 T cell receptor beta chains below was sequenced from the same sample in a study of T cell clusters in autoimmune cytopenias. TRB amplification used approximately 250 ng of peripheral blood genomic DNA. TRB was amplified by touch-down multiplex PCR, primer pools A and B combined. TCRdb reprocessed the multiplex PCR reads and keeps a single row for each CDR3 protein, giving no DNA. The sample includes thousands of distinct CDR3 sequences. Sequenced input: peripheral blood. Source of these receptors: a human donor with an autoimmune cytopenia or autoimmune hepatitis (not recorded which).

This rearrangement joins TRBV19 to TRBJ1-2; TCRdb designates TRBD1, a call that cannot be tested without DNA. CDR3 size: 14 residues. Per the germline V gene, CDR1 is LNHDA and CDR2 is SQIVND (reference sequence). CDR3 amino acids: CASSLIGTGLGYTF.

This rearrangement joins TRBV20-1 to TRBJ1-3. This CDR3 has 15 residues. The germline V gene encodes CDR1 DFQATT and CDR2 SNEGSKA (reference sequence). The CDR3 here is CSASTGASSGNTIYF.

The chain recombines TRBV6-5 with TRBJ2-7; TCRdb calls TRBD1, which cannot be checked without DNA. The CDR3 is 15 amino acids. The germline V gene encodes CDR1 MNHEY and CDR2 SVGAGI. The CDR3 sequence: CASTADPGRDYEQYF.

Considering frequency, this clonotype is medium-sized (0.01 to 0.1%). The chain uses TRBV6-5 and TRBJ2-3. The CDR3 is 12 residues long. Germline V CDR1 and CDR2: MNHEY, SVGAGI. The CDR3 spells CASSYSAGTQYF.

The chain has TRBV6-1 and TRBJ2-5; absent DNA, TCRdb's TRBD1 call cannot be checked. This CDR3 spans 16 amino acids. Germline CDR1 is MNHNS and CDR2 is SASEGT. The CDR3 spells CASSDSNGPEVGTQYF.

This clonotype counts as medium-sized by frequency. The chain joins TRBV30 to TRBJ2-5; checking the TCRdb D call of TRBD1 is not possible without DNA. Germline CDR1 reads GTSNPN; CDR2 reads SVGIG (reference sequence). The CDR3 length is 15 residues. The CDR3 sequence: CAWIKTGGSGETQYF.

The chain recombines TRBV6-2 or TRBV6-3 with TRBJ2-3; absent DNA, TCRdb's TRBD1 call cannot be checked. Germline V CDR1 and CDR2: MNHEY, SVGEGT. The CDR3 length is 15 residues. CDR3 amino acids: CASRPTGMEADTQYF.

The gene calls are TRBV28 and TRBJ1-2; the D gene TCRdb calls, TRBD1, cannot be checked with no DNA. The CDR3 has 13 amino acids. The germline V gene encodes CDR1 MDHEN and CDR2 SYDVKM. The CDR3 here is CASSPSKGYGYTF.

This clonotype is medium-sized by frequency. The rearrangement uses TRBV27 and TRBJ1-2; the TCRdb call, TRBD1, lacks DNA for checking. The germline V gene encodes CDR1 MNHEY and CDR2 SMNVEV (reference sequence). The CDR3 length is 13 residues. Here the CDR3 reads CASSFGGRYGYTF.